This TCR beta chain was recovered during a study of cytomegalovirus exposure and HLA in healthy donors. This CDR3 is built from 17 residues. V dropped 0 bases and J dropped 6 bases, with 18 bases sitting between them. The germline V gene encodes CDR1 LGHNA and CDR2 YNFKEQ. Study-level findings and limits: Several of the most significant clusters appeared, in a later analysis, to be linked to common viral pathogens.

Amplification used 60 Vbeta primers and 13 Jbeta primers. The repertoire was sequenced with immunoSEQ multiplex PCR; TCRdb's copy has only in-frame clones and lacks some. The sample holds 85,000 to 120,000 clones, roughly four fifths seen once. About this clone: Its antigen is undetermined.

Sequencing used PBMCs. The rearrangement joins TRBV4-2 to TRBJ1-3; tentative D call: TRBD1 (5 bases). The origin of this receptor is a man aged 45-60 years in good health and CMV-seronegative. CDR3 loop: CASSQDSTSGYENTIYF. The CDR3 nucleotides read TGTGCCAGCAGCCAAGACTCTACCTCAGGGTATGAAAACACCATATATTTT.